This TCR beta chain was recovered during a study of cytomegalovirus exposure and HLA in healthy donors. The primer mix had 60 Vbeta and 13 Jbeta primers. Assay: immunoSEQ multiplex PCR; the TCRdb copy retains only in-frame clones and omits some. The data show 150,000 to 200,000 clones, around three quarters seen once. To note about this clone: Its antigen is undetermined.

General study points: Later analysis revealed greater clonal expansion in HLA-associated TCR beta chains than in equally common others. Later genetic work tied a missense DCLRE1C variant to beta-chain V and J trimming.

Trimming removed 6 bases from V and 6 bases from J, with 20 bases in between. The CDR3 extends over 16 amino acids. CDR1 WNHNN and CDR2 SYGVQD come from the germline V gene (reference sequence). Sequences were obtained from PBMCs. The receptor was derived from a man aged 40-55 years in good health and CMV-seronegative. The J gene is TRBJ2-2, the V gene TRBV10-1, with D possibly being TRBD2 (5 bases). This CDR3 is CASSPDKGGGAGELFF. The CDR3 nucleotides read TGCGCCAGCAGCCCAGACAAAGGAGGCGGTGCCGGGGAGCTGTTTTTT.